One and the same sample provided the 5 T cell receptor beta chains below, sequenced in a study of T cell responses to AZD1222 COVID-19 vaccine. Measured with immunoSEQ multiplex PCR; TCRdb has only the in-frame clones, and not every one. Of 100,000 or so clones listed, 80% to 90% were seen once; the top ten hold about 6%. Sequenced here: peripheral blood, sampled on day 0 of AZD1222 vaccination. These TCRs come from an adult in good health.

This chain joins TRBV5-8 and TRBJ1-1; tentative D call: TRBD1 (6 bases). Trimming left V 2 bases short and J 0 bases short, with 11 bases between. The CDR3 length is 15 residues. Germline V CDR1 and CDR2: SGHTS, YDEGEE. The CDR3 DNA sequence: TGTGCCAGCAGCTTAATTCGGACAGTGAACACTGAAGCTTTCTTT. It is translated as CASSLIRTVNTEAFF.

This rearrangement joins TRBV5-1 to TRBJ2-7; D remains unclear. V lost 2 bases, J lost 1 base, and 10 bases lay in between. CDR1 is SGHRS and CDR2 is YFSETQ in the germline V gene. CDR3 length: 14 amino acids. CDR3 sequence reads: CASSFSAGSYEQYF. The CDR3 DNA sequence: TGCGCCAGCAGCTTTTCAGCTGGTTCCTACGAGCAGTACTTC.

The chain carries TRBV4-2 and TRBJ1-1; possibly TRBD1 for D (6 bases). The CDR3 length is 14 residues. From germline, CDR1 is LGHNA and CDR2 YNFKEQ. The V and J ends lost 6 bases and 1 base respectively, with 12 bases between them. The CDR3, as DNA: TGTGCCAGCAGTCACAGGGTTGGGAACACTGAAGCTTTCTTT. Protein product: CASSHRVGNTEAFF.

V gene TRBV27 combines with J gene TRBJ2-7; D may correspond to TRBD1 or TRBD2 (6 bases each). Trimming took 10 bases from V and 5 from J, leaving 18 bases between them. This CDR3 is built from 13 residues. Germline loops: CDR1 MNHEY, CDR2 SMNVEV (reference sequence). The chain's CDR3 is CATLGRTVHEQYF. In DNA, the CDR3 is TGTGCCACCTTAGGGAGGACAGTACACGAGCAGTACTTC.

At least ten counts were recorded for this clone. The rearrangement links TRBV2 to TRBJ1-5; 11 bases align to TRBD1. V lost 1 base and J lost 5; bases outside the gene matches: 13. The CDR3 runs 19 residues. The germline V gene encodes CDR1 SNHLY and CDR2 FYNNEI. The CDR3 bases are TGTGCCAGCAGTGAAGGCTTATGGACAGGGGGCCTCTCTGATCAGCCCCAGCATTTT. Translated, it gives CASSEGLWTGGLSDQPQHF.